Shown below are 13 T cell receptor beta chains from a single sample sequenced in a study of CD8 T cells in Susac syndrome. Random hexamers were used to reverse transcribe an amount of roughly 0.45 to 1 ug RNA. TCRdb reanalysed the immunoSEQ multiplex PCR reads using MiXCR and keeps one entry per CDR3 protein. The sample has 130,000 to 150,000 distinct CDR3 sequences; nearly 97% are singletons. Sample: CD4+ T cells from PBMCs. The receptors here all came from a human donor with Susac syndrome.

To note about this clonotype: Its ends do not fully match the called genes, so a read error is possible. The chain has TRBV14 and TRBJ2-7; 8 nucleotides align to TRBD1. Germline V lookup: CDR1 SGHDN, CDR2 FVKESK. The CDR3 totals 13 residues. DNA of the CDR3: TGTGCCAGCAGCCAGCAAGATTTAAGGACAGGGTCCTTC. Amino acid sequence: CASSQQDLRTGSF.

The genes are TRBV7-9 and TRBJ2-5; D might be TRBD1 or TRBD2, each matching 5 bases. The CDR3 runs to 16 residues. The germline V gene has CDR1 SEHNR and CDR2 FQNEAQ (reference sequence). The germline V and J ends were trimmed by 5 bases and 2 bases, with 18 bases remaining between them. The CDR3 sequence: CASSPRGLRGQETQYF. The CDR3 nucleotides read TGTGCCAGCAGCCCGAGGGGCCTTCGGGGACAAGAGACCCAGTACTTC.

The chain couples TRBV6-5 to TRBJ2-7, with 10 positions matching TRBD2. V shed 9 bases and J 0 bases; nucleotides not matched to a gene: 5. This CDR3 contains 14 residues. Per germline, CDR1 MNHEY and CDR2 SVGAGI. The CDR3: CARPTSGASYEQYF. Written as DNA, the CDR3 is TGTGCCAGACCCACTAGCGGGGCCTCCTACGAGCAGTACTTC.

The rearrangement uses TRBV2 and TRBJ2-5, with 7 bases aligning to TRBD2. CDR3 length: 14 residues. The V gene's germline CDR1 is SNHLY and CDR2 FYNNEI. V trimming: 7 bases; J trimming: 7 bases; junction bases outside the gene matches: 12. Here the CDR3 DNA reads TGTGCCAGCAAGAACGGGTCTAGCGGTGGGACCCAGTACTTC. Translating it yields CASKNGSSGGTQYF.

The chain carries TRBV29-1 and TRBJ1-2; weak D call: TRBD1 (6 bases). The germline CDR1 and CDR2 sequences are SQVTM and ANQGSEA. This CDR3 is built from 12 residues. V lost 6 bases, J lost 3 bases, and 11 bases lay in between. CDR3 sequence reads: CSVPTGHYGYTF. In nucleotides, the CDR3 is TGCAGCGTCCCGACAGGCCACTATGGCTACACCTTC.

The gene calls are TRBV29-1 and TRBJ2-1; 9 bases are a match to TRBD1. Germline V lookup: CDR1 SQVTM, CDR2 ANQGSEA. J was trimmed by 2 bases and V by 1 base; bases with no gene match: 6. The CDR3 is made up of 16 amino acids. The CDR3 DNA is TGCAGCGTTGAAGTCCCCGGGACAGGGACCTACAATGAGCAGTTCTTC. Amino acids: CSVEVPGTGTYNEQFF.

DNA for the CDR3: TGCGCCAGCAGCCAAGTGGCAGGAGGTAGCAATCAGCCCCAGCATTTT. Amino acids: CASSQVAGGSNQPQHF. The V gene is TRBV4-1, the J gene TRBJ1-5, with no clear D. The CDR3 consists of 16 residues. V lost 1 base to trimming and J lost 0 bases, with 10 bases between them. The germline CDR1 and CDR2 sequences are MGHRA and YSYEKL.

J is TRBJ2-7 and V is TRBV7-9; 12 bases fit TRBD2. The CDR3 spans 15 residues. The germline gives CDR1 SEHNR, CDR2 FQNEAQ (reference sequence). Trimming cost V 5 bases and J 6 bases; bases outside gene matches: 8. CDR3 residues: CASSPGTSGPREQYF. The CDR3, as DNA: TGTGCCAGCAGCCCCGGGACTAGCGGGCCCCGCGAGCAGTACTTC. Variable domain in full (rest from reference TRBV7-9 and TRBJ2-7): DTGVSQNPRHKITKRGQNVTFRCDPISEHNRLYWYRQTLGQGPEFLTYFQNEAQLEKSRLLSDRFSAERPKGSFSTLEIQRTEQGDSAMYLCASSPGTSGPREQYFGPGTRLTVT.

The V and J genes are TRBV12-3 or TRBV12-4 and TRBJ1-5; D unclear. The CDR3 runs 14 residues. V was cut by 3 bases and J by 2 bases, with 8 bases left in between. CDR3 DNA sequence: TGTGCCAGCAGTTTTCTACCGGGCAATCAGCCCCAGCATTTT. Translating gives CASSFLPGNQPQHF.

The J gene is TRBJ2-1, the V gene TRBV20-1, with TRBD2 matching over 7 bases. There are 16 residues in the CDR3. Per germline, CDR1 DFQATT and CDR2 SNEGSKA (reference sequence). The V and J ends lost 0 bases and 0 bases, in that order; junction bases with no gene match: 5. CDR3 DNA sequence: TGCAGTGCTAGAGAAGGAAGGACTAGCTCCTACAATGAGCAGTTCTTC. It codes for CSAREGRTSSYNEQFF.

The chain combines TRBV5-4 with TRBJ2-1; possibly TRBD2 for D (6 bases). Trimming stripped 2 bases from V and 7 bases from J, with 7 bases between. CDR3 length: 12 amino acids. Germline values: CDR1 SGHNT, CDR2 YYREEE (reference sequence). As DNA, the CDR3 is TGTGCCAGCAGCTTTAGCGGAAATGAGCAGTTCTTC. Translated: CASSFSGNEQFF.

The chain has TRBV4-1 and TRBJ2-5; D gene unclear. V shed 1 base and J shed 4 bases, with 13 bases lying between them. The V gene's germline CDR1 is MGHRA and CDR2 YSYEKL. The CDR3 extends over 15 amino acids. Here the CDR3 reads CASSQGYRVGETQYF. CDR3 nucleotides: TGCGCCAGCAGCCAAGGGTACAGAGTGGGAGAGACCCAGTACTTC.

The V and J genes are TRBV27 and TRBJ2-3; 10 bases align to TRBD2. Germline loops: CDR1 MNHEY, CDR2 SMNVEV (reference sequence). The V and J ends lost 7 bases and 3 bases, in that order; junction bases with no gene match: 7. This CDR3 spans 15 amino acids. The CDR3 region has the DNA TGTGCCAGCACCCACTCTAGCGGGAGAACAGATACGCAGTATTTT. It encodes CASTHSSGRTDTQYF.